The T cell receptor beta chain described here comes from a study of blood T cell repertoires in COVID-19. About the research overall: There were acute and convalescent COVID-19 samples, and they came from the United States, Italy and Spain. PBMCs, B-cell-depleted T cells, or T cells were the source of the cDNA or gDNA that made up the material.

Under the authors' procedure: Researchers report that nucleated cell counts were estimated from reference gene primer amplification. The protocol was immunoSEQ multiplex PCR, while the TCRdb copy is restricted to in-frame clones and leaves out a portion. The D gene and trimming were derived from the DNA, and the V and J assignments and clone size from that table. The repertoire holds 150,000 to 200,000 clones, with roughly 80% as singletons. This clone turned up a few times. The specimen was peripheral blood. The receptor comes from a human donor with acute or convalescent COVID-19. The donor label of this sample is uncertain.

CDR3 residues: CASKTSRNNEQFF. DNA of the CDR3: TGTGCCAGCAAGACTAGCCGGAACAATGAGCAGTTCTTC. The rearrangement joins TRBV11-1 to TRBJ2-1; TRBD2 matches at 7 bases. Germline V gene sequence: CDR1 SGHAT, CDR2 FQDESV (reference sequence). V lost 7 bases and J lost 5; bases outside the gene matches: 5. CDR3 length: 13 residues.